The clone carrying this T cell receptor (beta chain) turned up a few times. Its matching antigen is unknown. The sample is drawn from a study of beta chain features in type 1 diabetes. Study-wide findings and caveats: Type 1 diabetes patients showed a moderate but significant shortening of TCRB CDR3s in all four CD4+ subsets.

CDR3 length equals 14 residues. The V and J ends lost 3 bases and 7 bases respectively, with 18 bases between them. The germline V gene has CDR1 GTSNPN and CDR2 SVGIG (reference sequence). cDNA synthesis used the whole RNA isolate, giving expressed TCRB sequences. The study sequenced naive, central memory and regulatory T cell samples to an average of around 3.4 million reads. This table comes from immunoSEQ multiplex PCR, and its TCRdb copy is limited to in-frame clones, with some not included. The repertoire holds roughly 330,000 clones, with about 14% as singletons. The sequencing sample was made of naive CD4+ T cells from blood. The source is a woman between 18 and 29 years old with type 1 diabetes. The V call is TRBV30, the J call TRBJ1-2; possible D gene TRBD1, 5 bases. DNA for the CDR3: TGTGCCTGGAGCGCCGCCTTTGCGGGGGGTGGCTACACCTTC. Amino acid sequence: CAWSAAFAGGGYTF.